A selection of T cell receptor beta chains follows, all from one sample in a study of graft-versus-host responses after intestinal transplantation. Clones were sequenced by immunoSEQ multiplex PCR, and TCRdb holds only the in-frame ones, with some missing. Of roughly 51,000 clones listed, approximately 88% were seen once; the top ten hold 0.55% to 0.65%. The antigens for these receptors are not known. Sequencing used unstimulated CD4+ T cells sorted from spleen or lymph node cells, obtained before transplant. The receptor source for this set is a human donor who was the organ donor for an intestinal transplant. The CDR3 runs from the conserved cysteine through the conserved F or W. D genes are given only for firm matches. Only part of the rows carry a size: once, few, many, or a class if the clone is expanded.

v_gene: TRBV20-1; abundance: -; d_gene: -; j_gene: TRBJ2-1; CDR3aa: CSARRNNEQFF; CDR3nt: TGCAGTGCCCGGCGGAACAATGAGCAGTTCTTC
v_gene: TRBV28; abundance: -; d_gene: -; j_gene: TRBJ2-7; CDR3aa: CASSYLGEQYF; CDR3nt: TGTGCCAGCAGTTATCTGGGCGAGCAGTACTTC
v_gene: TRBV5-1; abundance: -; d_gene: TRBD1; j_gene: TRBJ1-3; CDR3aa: CASSLVPGQGKDF; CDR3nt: TGCGCCAGCAGCTTGGTTCCGGGACAGGGGAAAGATTTT
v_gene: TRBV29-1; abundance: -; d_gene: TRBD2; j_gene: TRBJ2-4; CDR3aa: CSVEPSGRGNIQYF; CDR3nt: TGCAGCGTTGAGCCTAGCGGGAGAGGAAACATTCAGTACTTC
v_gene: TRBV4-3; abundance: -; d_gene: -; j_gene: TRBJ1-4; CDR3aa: CASSQHGGMGNEKLFF; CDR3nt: TGCGCCAGCAGCCAGCATGGAGGGATGGGGAATGAAAAACTGTTTTTT
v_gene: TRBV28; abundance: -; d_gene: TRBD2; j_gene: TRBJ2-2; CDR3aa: CASSPGRAGELFF; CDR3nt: TGTGCCAGCAGTCCCGGGAGGGCCGGGGAGCTGTTTTTT
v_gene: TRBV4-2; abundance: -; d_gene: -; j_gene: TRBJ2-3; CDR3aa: CASSPDGSGYTDTQYF; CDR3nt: TGTGCCAGCAGCCCAGACGGTAGCGGATACACAGATACGCAGTATTTT
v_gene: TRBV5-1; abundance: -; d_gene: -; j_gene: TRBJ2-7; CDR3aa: CASSLDLEQYF; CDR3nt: TGCGCCAGCAGCTTGGATCTCGAGCAGTACTTC
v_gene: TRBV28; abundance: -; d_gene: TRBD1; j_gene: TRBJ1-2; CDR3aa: CASWTGANYGYTF; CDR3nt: TGTGCCAGTTGGACAGGGGCCAACTATGGCTACACCTTC
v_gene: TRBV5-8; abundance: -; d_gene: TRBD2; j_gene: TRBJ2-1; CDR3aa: CASSPGLPHQFF; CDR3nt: TGTGCCAGCAGCCCGGGACTACCACATCAGTTCTTC
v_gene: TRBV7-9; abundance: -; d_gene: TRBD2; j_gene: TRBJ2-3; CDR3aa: CASSLPSGRALGTDTQYF; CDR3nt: TGTGCCAGCAGCTTACCTAGCGGGAGGGCCCTTGGCACAGATACGCAGTATTTT
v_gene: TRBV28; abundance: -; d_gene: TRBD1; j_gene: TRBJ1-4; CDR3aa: CASSQPDRGLLNEKLFF; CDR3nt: TGTGCCAGCAGTCAACCGGACAGGGGGCTCTTGAATGAAAAACTGTTTTTT
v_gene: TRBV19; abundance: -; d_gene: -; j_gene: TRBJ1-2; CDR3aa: CASSINRDYGYTF; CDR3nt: TGTGCCAGTAGTATCAACAGGGACTATGGCTACACCTTC
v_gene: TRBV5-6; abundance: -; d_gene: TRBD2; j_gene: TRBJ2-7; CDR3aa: CASSLSGTSPFYEQYF; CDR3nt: TGTGCCAGCAGCTTGAGTGGGACTAGCCCATTCTACGAGCAGTACTTC
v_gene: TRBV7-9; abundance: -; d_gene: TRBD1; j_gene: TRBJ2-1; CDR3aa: CASSRTGGGSEQFF; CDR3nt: TGTGCCAGCAGCAGGACAGGGGGAGGAAGTGAGCAGTTCTTC
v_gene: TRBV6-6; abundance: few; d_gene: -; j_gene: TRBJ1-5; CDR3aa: CASVRDISYRPQHF; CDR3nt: TGTGCCAGCGTTCGGGACATCTCCTATCGGCCCCAGCATTTT
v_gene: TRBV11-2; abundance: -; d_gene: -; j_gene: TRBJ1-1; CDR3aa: CASSSWNTEAFF; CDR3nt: TGTGCCAGCAGCTCGTGGAACACTGAAGCTTTCTTT
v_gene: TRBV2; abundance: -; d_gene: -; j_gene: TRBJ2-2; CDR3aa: CASMTGTRKAGELFF; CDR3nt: TGTGCCAGCATGACCGGGACAAGGAAGGCCGGGGAGCTGTTTTTT
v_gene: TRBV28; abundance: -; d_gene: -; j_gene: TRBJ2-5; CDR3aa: CASSFVGTPQETQYF; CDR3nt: TGTGCCAGCAGTTTTGTCGGGACACCCCAAGAGACCCAGTACTTC
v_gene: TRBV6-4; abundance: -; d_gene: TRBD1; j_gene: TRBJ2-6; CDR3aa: CASSSGTGGSGANVLTF; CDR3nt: TGTGCCAGCAGCTCCGGGACAGGGGGCTCTGGGGCCAACGTCCTGACTTTC
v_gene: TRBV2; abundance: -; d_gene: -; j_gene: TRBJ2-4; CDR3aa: CASSGHDPFKNIQYF; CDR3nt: TGTGCCAGCAGCGGACACGATCCATTCAAAAACATTCAGTACTTC
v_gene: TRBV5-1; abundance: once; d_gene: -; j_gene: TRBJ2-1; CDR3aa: CASSWGVSYNEQFF; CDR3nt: TGCGCCAGCAGCTGGGGCGTTTCCTACAATGAGCAGTTCTTC
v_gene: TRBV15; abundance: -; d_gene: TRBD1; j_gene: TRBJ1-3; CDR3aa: CATSAQLTGDPGNTIYF; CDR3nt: TGTGCCACCAGCGCGCAACTTACAGGGGATCCTGGAAACACCATATATTTT
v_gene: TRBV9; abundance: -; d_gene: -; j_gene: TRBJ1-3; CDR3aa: CASSGGGREMGNTIYF; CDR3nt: TGTGCCAGCAGCGGAGGGGGTAGGGAGATGGGAAACACCATATATTTT
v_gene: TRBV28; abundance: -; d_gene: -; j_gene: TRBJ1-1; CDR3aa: CASSPRQRMNTEAFF; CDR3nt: TGTGCCAGCAGTCCCCGACAGAGAATGAACACTGAAGCTTTCTTT
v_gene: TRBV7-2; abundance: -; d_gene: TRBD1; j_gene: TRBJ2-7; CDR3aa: CASSFDRGGYEQYF; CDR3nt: TGTGCCAGCAGCTTTGACAGGGGAGGCTACGAGCAGTACTTC
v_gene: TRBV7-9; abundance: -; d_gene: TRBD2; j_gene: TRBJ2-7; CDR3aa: CASSLPERGSYEQYF; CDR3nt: TGTGCCAGCAGCCTACCGGAGCGGGGATCCTACGAGCAGTACTTC
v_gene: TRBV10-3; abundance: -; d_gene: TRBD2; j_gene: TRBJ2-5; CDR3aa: CATRAGGLTQYF; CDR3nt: TGTGCCACCCGAGCGGGGGGGTTGACCCAGTACTTC
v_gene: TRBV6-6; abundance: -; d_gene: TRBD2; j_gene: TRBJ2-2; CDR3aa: CASSYLLATGELFF; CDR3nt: TGTGCCAGCAGTTACTTACTAGCGACCGGGGAGCTGTTTTTT
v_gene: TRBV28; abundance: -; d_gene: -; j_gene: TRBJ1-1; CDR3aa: CASKPGKAFF; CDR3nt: TGTGCCAGCAAGCCGGGTAAAGCTTTCTTT
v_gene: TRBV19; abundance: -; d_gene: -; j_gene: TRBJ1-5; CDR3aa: CASRIQQGSAQPQHF; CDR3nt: TGTGCCAGTAGGATACAACAGGGATCCGCTCAGCCCCAGCATTTT
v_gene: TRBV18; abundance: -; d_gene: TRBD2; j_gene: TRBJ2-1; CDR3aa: CASSFISGSLDEQFF; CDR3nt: TGTGCCAGCTCCTTCATTAGCGGGAGCCTCGATGAGCAGTTCTTC
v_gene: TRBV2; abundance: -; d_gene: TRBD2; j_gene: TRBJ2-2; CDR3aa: CASSEALAGVDGELFF; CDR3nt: TGTGCCAGCAGTGAAGCACTAGCGGGAGTTGACGGGGAGCTGTTTTTT
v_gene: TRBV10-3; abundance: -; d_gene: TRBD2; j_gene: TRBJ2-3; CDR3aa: CAISGVAGTTDTQYF; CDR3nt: TGTGCCATCAGTGGAGTAGCGGGAACCACAGATACGCAGTATTTT
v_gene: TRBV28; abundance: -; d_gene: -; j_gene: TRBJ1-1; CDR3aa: CASSLGGGLGESKAFF; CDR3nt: TGTGCCAGCAGTTTAGGGGGAGGATTGGGGGAATCAAAAGCTTTCTTT
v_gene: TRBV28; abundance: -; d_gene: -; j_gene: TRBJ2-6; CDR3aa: CASSPEQSGANVLTF; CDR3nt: TGTGCCAGCAGCCCAGAACAGTCTGGGGCCAACGTCCTGACTTTC
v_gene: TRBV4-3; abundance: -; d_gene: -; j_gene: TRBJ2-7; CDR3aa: CASSQEASISYEQYF; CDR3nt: TGCGCCAGCAGCCAAGAGGCCAGTATATCCTACGAGCAGTACTTC
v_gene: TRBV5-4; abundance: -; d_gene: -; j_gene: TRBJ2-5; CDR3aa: CASSFIRKKETQYF; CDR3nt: TGTGCCAGCAGCTTTATCAGGAAAAAGGAGACCCAGTACTTC
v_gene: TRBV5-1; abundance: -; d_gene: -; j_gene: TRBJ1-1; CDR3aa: CASSVKGVNTEAFF; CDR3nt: TGCGCCAGCAGCGTAAAAGGGGTGAACACTGAAGCTTTCTTT
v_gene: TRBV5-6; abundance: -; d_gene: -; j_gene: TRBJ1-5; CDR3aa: CASSLGWASNQPQHF; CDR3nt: TGTGCCAGCAGCTTGGGGTGGGCCAGCAATCAGCCCCAGCATTTT
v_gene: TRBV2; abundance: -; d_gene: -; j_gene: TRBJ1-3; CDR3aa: CASSEFQGLSSGNTIYF; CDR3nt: TGTGCCAGCAGTGAATTTCAGGGGCTGAGCTCTGGAAACACCATATATTTT
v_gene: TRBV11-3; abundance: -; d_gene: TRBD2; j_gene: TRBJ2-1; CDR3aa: CASSLGGRASNNEQFF; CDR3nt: TGTGCCAGCAGCTTAGGCGGGAGAGCCTCCAACAATGAGCAGTTCTTC
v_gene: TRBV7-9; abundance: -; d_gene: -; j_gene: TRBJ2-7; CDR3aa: CASSPRGVISYEQYF; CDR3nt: TGTGCCAGCAGCCCCAGGGGGGTTATCTCCTACGAGCAGTACTTC
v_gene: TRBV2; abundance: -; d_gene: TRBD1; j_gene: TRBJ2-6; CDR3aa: CASTLQGGSGANVLTF; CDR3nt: TGTGCCAGCACCTTACAGGGGGGCTCTGGGGCCAACGTCCTGACTTTC
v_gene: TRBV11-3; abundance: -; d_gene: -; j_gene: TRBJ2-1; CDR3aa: CASSSARSPGNEQFF; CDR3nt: TGTGCCAGCAGCTCCGCCCGATCCCCGGGCAATGAGCAGTTCTTC
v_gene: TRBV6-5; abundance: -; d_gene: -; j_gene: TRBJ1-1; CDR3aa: CASSREIMNTEAFF; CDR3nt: TGTGCCAGCTCGCGGGAAATCATGAACACTGAAGCTTTCTTT
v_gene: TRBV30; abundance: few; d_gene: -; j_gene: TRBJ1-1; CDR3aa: CAWSLWNTEAFF; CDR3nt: TGTGCCTGGAGTCTCTGGAACACTGAAGCTTTCTTT
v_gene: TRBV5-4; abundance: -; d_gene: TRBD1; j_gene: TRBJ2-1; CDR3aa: CATRAPGTVANEQFF; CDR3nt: TGTGCCACCAGGGCTCCCGGGACAGTTGCCAATGAGCAGTTCTTC
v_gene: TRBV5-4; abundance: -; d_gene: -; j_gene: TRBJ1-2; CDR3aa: CASSTTGFPSRYGYTF; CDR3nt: TGTGCCAGCAGCACGACAGGTTTCCCCAGCCGCTATGGCTACACCTTC
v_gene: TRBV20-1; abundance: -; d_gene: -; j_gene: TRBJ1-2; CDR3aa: CSARDYYGYTF; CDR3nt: TGCAGTGCTAGAGACTACTATGGCTACACCTTC
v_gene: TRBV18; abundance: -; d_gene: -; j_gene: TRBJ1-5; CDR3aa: CASSPNQGYVNSNQPQHF; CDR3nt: TGTGCCAGCTCGCCCAACCAGGGATACGTAAATAGCAATCAGCCCCAGCATTTT
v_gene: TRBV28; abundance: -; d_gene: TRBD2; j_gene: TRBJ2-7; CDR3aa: CASSLSGLAGSYEQYF; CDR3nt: TGTGCCAGCAGCCTTTCGGGACTAGCGGGCTCCTACGAGCAGTACTTC